Described below is a single T cell receptor beta chain sequence and its context. Antigen: not known. This entry is derived from a study of tumor-infiltrating lymphocytes in primary liver carcinoma. Study-wide results and limits: Between tumor regions, pairs overlapped more than tumor-adjacent and tumor-blood pairs did.

The CDR3 covers 16 residues. Per germline, CDR1 MNHNS and CDR2 SASEGT. For each extraction, RNA and DNA were obtained together from approximately 20-30 mg of unsorted bulk tissue. Patients' primary liver carcinoma was surgically resected. Patients were chronically HBV-infected and treatment-naive. Every single tumor sample held over 85% viable tumor cells. A primer in the constant region served to generate TCR beta cDNA from roughly 450 ng of total RNA. For TCR beta, libraries were produced by three nested multiplex PCR rounds using slightly modified ARM-PCR. TRBV1-TRBV30 forward primers and a C-beta reverse primer were used in the first two PCR rounds, which each ran for around 10 cycles. MiXCR, applied by TCRdb to the multiplex PCR reads, yields one record per CDR3 protein. The sample has roughly 50,000 distinct CDR3 sequences; about three quarters are singletons.

This TCR came from a man between 35 and 55 years old with primary liver carcinoma and hepatitis B virus infection. The sequenced material came from liver tumor tissue from sampling region 2. Indicated subset: tumor region T2, inferior pole. The chain carries TRBV6-1 and TRBJ2-3; 7 bases align to TRBD2. The chain's CDR3 is CTSIQLAGLTTDTQYF. DNA of the CDR3: TGTACAAGCATTCAATTAGCGGGTTTAACCACAGATACGCAGTATTTT.